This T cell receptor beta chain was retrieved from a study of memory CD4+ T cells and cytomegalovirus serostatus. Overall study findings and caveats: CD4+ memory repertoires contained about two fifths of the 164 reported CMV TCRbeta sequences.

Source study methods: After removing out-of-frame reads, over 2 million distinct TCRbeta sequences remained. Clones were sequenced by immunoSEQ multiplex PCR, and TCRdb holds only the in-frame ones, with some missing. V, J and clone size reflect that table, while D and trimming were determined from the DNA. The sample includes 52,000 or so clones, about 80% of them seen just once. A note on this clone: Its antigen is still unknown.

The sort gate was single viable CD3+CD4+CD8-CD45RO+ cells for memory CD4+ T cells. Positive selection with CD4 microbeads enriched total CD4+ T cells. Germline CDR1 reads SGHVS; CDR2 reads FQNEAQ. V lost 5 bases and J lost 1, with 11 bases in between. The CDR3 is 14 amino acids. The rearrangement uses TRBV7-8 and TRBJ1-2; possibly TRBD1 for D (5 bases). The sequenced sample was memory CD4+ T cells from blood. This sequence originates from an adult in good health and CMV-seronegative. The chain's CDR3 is CASSPRGINYGYTF. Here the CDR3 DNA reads TGTGCCAGCAGCCCGCGGGGGATTAACTATGGCTACACCTTC.